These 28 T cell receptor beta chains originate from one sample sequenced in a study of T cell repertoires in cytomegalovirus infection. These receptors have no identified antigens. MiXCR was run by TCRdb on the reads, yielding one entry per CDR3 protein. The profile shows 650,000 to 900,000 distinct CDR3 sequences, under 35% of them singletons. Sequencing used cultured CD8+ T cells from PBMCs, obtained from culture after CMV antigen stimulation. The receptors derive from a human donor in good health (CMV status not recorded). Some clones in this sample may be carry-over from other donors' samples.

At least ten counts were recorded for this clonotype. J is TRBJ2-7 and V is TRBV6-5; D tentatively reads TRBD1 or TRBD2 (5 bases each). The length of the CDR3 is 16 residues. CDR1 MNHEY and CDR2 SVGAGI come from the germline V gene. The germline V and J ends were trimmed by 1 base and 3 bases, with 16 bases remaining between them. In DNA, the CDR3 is TGTGCCAGCAGTTACTTGGGACCGCTGCAACTCTACGAGCAGTACTTC. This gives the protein CASSYLGPLQLYEQYF.

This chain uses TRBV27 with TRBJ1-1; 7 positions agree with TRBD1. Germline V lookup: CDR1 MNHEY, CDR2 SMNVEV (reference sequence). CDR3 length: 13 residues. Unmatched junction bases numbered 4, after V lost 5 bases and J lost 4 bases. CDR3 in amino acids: CASSTGQLTEAFF. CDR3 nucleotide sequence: TGTGCCAGCAGTACGGGACAGCTCACTGAAGCTTTCTTT.

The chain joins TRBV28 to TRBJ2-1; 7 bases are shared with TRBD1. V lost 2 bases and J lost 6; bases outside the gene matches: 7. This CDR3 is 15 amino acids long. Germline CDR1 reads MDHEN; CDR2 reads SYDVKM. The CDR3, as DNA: TGTGCCAGCAGTTTACTAGGGGGCGCTTTCAATGAGCAGTTCTTC. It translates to CASSLLGGAFNEQFF.

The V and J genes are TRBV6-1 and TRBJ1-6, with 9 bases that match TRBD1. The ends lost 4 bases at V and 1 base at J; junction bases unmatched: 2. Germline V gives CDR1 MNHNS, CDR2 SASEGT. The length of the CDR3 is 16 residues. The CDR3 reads CASSGTGESYNSPLHF. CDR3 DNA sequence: TGTGCCAGCAGTGGGACAGGGGAGTCCTATAATTCACCCCTCCACTTT.

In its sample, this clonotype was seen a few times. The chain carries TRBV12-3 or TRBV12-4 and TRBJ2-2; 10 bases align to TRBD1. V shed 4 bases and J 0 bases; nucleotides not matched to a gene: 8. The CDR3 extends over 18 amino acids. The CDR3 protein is CASSSSRQGAANTGELFF. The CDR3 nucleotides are TGTGCCAGCAGTTCCTCACGACAGGGGGCTGCGAACACCGGGGAGCTGTTTTTT.

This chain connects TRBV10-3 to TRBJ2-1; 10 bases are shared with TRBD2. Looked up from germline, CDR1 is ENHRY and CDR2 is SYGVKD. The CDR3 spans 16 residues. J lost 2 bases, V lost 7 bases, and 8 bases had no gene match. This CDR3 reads CAITVHSGGAYNEQFF. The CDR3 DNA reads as TGTGCCATCACTGTCCACAGCGGGGGGGCCTACAATGAGCAGTTCTTC.

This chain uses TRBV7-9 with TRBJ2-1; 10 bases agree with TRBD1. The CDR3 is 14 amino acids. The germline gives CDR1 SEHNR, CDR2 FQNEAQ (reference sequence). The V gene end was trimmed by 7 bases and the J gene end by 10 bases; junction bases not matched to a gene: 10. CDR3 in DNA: TGTGCCAGCACCTGGGACAGGGGTATGGAAGAGCAGTTCTTC. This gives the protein CASTWDRGMEEQFF.

The DNA of the CDR3 is TGTGCCAGCAGTTCCGATAGCGCAGAAAGCACAGATACGCAGTATTTT. Its translation is CASSSDSAESTDTQYF. The genes are TRBV2 and TRBJ2-3, with a tentative D call TRBD2 (5 bases). The germline CDR1 and CDR2 sequences are SNHLY and FYNNEI. This CDR3 has 16 amino acids. With 5 bases removed from V and 0 bases from J, the gap between germline ends came to 15 bases. The full variable domain, its missing parts supplied by reference TRBV2 and TRBJ2-3, is EPEVTQTPSHQVTQMGQEVILRCVPISNHLYFYWYRQILGQKVEFLVSFYNNEISEKSEIFDDQFSVERPDGSNFTLKIRSTKLEDSAMYFCASSSDSAESTDTQYFGPGTRLTVL.

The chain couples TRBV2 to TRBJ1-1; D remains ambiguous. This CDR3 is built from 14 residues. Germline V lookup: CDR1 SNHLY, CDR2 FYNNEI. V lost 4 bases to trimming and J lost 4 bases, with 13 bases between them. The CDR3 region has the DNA TGTGCCAGCAGTGTCCCTTCTCGGGGCACTGAAGCTTTCTTT. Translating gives CASSVPSRGTEAFF.

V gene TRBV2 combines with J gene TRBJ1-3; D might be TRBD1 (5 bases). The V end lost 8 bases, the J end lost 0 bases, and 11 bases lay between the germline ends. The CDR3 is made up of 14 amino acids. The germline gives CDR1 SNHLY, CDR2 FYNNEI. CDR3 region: CASRGGTSGNTIYF. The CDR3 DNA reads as TGTGCCAGCCGTGGGGGAACCTCTGGAAACACCATATATTTT.

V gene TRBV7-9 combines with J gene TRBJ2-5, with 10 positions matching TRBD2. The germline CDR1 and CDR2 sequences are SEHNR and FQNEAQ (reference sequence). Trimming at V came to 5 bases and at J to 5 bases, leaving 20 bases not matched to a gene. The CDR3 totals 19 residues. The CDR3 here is CASSNFRALAGGSPETQYF. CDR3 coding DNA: TGTGCCAGCAGCAACTTCCGGGCTTTAGCGGGGGGCTCTCCGGAGACCCAGTACTTC.

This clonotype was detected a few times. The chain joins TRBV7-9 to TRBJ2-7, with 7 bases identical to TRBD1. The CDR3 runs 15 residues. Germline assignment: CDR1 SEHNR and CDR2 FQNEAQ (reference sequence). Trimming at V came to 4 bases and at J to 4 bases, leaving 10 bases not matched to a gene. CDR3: CASSSSRTGVYEQYV. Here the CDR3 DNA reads TGTGCCAGCAGCTCTTCACGGACAGGCGTGTACGAGCAGTACGTC.

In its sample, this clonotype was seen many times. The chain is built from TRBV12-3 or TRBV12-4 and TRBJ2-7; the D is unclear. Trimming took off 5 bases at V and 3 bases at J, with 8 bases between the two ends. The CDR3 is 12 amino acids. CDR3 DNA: TGTGCCAGCAGTGGTGGGATCTACGAGCAGTACTTC. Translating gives CASSGGIYEQYF.

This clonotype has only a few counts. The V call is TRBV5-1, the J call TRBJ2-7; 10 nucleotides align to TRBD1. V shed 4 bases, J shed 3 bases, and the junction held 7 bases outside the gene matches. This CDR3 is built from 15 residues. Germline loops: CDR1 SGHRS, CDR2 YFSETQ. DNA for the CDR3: TGCGCCAGCAGCATAGACCGGGACAGGGGCTACGAGCAGTACTTC. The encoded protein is CASSIDRDRGYEQYF.

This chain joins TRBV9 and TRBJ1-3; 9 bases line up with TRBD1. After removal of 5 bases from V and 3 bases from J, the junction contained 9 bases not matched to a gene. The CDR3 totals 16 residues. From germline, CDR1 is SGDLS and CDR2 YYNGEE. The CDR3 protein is CASRGTGGAFGNTIYF. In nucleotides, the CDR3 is TGTGCCAGCAGAGGAACAGGGGGCGCGTTTGGAAACACCATATATTTT. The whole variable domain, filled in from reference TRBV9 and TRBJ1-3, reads DSGVTQTPKHLITATGQRVTLRCSPRSGDLSVYWYQQSLDQGLQFLIQYYNGEERAKGNILERFSAQQFPDLHSELNLSSLELGDSALYFCASRGTGGAFGNTIYFGEGSWLTVV.

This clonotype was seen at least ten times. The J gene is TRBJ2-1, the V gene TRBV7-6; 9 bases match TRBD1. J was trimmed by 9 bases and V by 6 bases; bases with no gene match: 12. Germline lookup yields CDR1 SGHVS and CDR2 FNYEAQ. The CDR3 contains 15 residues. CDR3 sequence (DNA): TGTGCCAGCAGTCCCGGGACAGGGTTTCGCGGTGAGCAGTTCTTC. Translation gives CASSPGTGFRGEQFF. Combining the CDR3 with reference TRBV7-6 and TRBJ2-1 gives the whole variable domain GAGVSQSPRYKVTKRGQDVALRCDPISGHVSLYWYRQALGQGPEFLTYFNYEAQQDKSGLPNDRFSAERPEGSISTLTIQRTEQRDSAMYRCASSPGTGFRGEQFFGPGTRLTVL.

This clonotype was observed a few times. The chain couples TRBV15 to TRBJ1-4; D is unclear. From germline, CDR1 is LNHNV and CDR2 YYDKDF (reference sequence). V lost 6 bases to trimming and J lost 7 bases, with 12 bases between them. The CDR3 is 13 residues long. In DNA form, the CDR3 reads TGTGCCACCAGGTCCATGTGGGGTGAAAAACTGTTTTTT. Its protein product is CATRSMWGEKLFF.

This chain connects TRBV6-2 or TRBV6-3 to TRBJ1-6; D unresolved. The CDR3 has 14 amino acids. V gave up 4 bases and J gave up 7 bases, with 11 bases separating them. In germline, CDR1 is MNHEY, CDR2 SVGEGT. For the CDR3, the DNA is TGTGCCAGCAGTTTTTCCGGTATCAATTCACCCCTCCACTTT. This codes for CASSFSGINSPLHF.

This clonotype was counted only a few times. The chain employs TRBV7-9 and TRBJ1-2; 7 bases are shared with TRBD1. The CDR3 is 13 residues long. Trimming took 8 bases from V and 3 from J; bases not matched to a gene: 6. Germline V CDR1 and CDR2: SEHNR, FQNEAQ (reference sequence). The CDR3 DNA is TGTGCCAGCCGGGGTACAGGGGACTATGGCTACACCTTC. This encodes CASRGTGDYGYTF. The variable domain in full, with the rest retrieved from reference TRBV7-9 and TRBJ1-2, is DTGVSQNPRHKITKRGQNVTFRCDPISEHNRLYWYRQTLGQGPEFLTYFQNEAQLEKSRLLSDRFSAERPKGSFSTLEIQRTEQGDSAMYLCASRGTGDYGYTFGSGTRLTVV.

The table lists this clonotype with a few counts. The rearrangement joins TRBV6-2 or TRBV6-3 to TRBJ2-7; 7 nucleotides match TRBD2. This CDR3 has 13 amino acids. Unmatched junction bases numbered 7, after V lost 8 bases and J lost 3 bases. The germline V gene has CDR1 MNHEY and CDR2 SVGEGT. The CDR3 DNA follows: TGTGCCAGCCGACGGGGAGGGCACTACGAGCAGTACGTC. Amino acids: CASRRGGHYEQYV.

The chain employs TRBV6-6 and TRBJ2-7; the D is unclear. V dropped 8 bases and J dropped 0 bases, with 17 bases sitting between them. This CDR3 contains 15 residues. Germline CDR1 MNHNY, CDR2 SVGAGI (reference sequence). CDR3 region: CASLPLGWGSYEQYF. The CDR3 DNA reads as TGTGCCAGCCTCCCCCTTGGATGGGGCTCCTACGAGCAGTACTTC.

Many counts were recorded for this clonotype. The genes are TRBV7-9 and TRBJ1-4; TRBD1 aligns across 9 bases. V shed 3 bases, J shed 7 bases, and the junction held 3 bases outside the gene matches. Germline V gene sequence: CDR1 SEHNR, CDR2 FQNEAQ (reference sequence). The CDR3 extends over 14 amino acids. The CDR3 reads CASSLTGGGEKLFF. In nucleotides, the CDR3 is TGTGCCAGCAGCTTGACAGGGGGGGGTGAAAAACTGTTTTTT.

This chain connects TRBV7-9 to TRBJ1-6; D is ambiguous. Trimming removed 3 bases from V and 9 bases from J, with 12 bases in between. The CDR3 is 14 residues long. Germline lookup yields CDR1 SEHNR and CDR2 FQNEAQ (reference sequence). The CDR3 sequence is CASSLRAGGSPLHF. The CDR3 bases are TGTGCCAGCAGCTTGAGGGCCGGCGGTTCACCCCTCCACTTT. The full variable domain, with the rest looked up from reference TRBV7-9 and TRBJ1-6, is DTGVSQNPRHKITKRGQNVTFRCDPISEHNRLYWYRQTLGQGPEFLTYFQNEAQLEKSRLLSDRFSAERPKGSFSTLEIQRTEQGDSAMYLCASSLRAGGSPLHFGNGTRLTVT.

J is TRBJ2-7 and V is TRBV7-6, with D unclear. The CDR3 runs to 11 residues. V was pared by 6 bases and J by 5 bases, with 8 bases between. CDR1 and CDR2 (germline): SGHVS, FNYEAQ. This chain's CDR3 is CASRVANEQYF. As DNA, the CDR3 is TGTGCCAGCAGGGTCGCGAACGAGCAGTACTTC.

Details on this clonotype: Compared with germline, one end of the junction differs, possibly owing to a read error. The CDR3 is CSALKLDETYAQYF. The CDR3 region has the DNA TGCAGTGCCCTTAAACTGGATGAGACCTACGCGCAGTACTTC. This rearrangement joins TRBV20-1 to TRBJ2-7, with unresolved D. Germline-derived CDR1 and CDR2 are DFQATT and SNEGSKA (reference sequence). CDR3 length equals 14 residues.

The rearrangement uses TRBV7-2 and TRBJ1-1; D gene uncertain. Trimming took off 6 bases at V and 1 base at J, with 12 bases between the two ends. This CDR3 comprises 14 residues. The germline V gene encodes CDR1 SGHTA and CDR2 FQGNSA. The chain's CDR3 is CASSRLSSNTEAFF. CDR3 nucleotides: TGTGCCAGCAGTCGTCTCTCTTCGAACACTGAAGCTTTCTTT.

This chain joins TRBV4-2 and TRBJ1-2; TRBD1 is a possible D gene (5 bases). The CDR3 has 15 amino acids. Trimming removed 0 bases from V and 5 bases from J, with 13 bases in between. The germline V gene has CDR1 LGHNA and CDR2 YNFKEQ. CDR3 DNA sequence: TGTGCCAGCAGCCAAGATGTCGGTACAGGTTATGGCTACACCTTC. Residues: CASSQDVGTGYGYTF.

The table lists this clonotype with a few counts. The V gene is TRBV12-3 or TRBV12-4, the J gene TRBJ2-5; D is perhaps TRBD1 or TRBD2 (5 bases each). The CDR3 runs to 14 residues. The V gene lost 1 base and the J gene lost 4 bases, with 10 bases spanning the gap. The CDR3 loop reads CASSLGGKRETQYF. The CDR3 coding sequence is TGTGCCAGCAGTTTAGGGGGGAAGCGAGAGACCCAGTACTTC.